This T cell receptor beta chain was sequenced in a study of T-cell memory formation after mild COVID-19. The study, taken as a whole, reports: Confirmation of SARS-CoV-2 specificity was lacking for second-wave clones peaking day 37.

This clonotype was seen repeatedly, ten times or more. Its specificity is unknown. CDR3 size: 15 residues. Trimming left V 6 bases short and J 1 base short, with 13 bases between. TCRdb reanalysed the 5' RACE reads using MiXCR and keeps one entry per CDR3 protein. The table has about 150,000 distinct CDR3 sequences, roughly 6.3% seen once. The sequencing sample was made of PBMCs or a T cell subset sorted from them (not recorded which). This chain joins TRBV12-3 or TRBV12-4 and TRBJ1-5; D not certain. The receptor was derived from an adult woman who had mild COVID-19 (a few samples of this study predate the infection). Cell type and time point are not known. The CDR3 protein is CASSSRGRSNQPQHF. The CDR3 region has the DNA TGTGCCAGCAGCTCCCGTGGCAGAAGCAATCAGCCCCAGCATTTT.